This T cell receptor beta chain comes out of a study of cytomegalovirus exposure and HLA in healthy donors. CDR1 and CDR2 from the germline V gene are SGHRS and YFSETQ. The CDR3 covers 17 residues. V was trimmed by 0 bases and J by 1 base, leaving 16 bases between them. The PCR ran on 60 Vbeta and 13 Jbeta primers. Profiled with immunoSEQ multiplex PCR; TCRdb holds only in-frame clones, not every one. The sample records some 110,000 clones, 75% to 85% being singletons. General observations from the study: A missense DCLRE1C variant was associated with V- and J-gene trimming of TCR beta chains in a later analysis, and an independent cohort replicated the association. Cytomegalovirus status, reportedly, was diagnosed with high specificity and sensitivity by the classifier.

About this clone itself: Antigen specificity is unknown.

Sequencing input: PBMCs. The chain couples TRBV5-1 to TRBJ1-2; TRBD1 is a possible D gene (6 bases). The TCR originated in a man aged 25 to 45 in good health and CMV-seronegative. CDR3 region: CASSLGTADFNNYGYTF. The CDR3 bases are TGCGCCAGCAGCTTGGGGACAGCTGACTTCAATAACTATGGCTACACCTTC.